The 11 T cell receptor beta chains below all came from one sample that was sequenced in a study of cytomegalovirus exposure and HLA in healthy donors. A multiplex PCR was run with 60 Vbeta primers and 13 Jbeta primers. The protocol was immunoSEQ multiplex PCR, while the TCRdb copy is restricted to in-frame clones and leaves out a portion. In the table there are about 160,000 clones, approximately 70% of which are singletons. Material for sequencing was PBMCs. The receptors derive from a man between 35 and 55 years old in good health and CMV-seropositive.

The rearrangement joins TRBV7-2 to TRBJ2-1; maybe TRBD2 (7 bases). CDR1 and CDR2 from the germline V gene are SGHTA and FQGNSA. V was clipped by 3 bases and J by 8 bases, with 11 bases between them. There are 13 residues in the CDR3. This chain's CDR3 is CASSFRGADEQFF. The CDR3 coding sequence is TGTGCCAGCAGCTTCCGGGGGGCGGATGAGCAGTTCTTC.

The CDR3 loop is CASSLGLLVFPGELFF. CDR3 coding DNA: TGTGCCAGCAGCTTAGGTTTACTAGTATTCCCCGGGGAGCTGTTTTTT. The rearrangement links TRBV7-2 to TRBJ2-2, with a weak D call TRBD2 (5 bases). CDR3 length: 16 amino acids. Between the trimmed V and J ends, which lost 1 base and 6 bases, there was a span of 15 bases. Per the germline V gene, CDR1 is SGHTA and CDR2 is FQGNSA.

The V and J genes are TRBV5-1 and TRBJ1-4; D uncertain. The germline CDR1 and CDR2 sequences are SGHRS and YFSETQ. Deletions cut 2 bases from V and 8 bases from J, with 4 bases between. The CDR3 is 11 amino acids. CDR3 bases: TGCGCCAGCAGCTTCGAGGAAAAACTGTTTTTT. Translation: CASSFEEKLFF.

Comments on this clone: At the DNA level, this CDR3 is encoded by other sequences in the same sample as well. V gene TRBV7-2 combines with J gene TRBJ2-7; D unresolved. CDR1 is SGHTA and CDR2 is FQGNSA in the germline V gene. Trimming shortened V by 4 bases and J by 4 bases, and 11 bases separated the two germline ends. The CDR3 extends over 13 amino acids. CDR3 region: CASSSGLPYEQYF. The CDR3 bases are TGTGCCAGCAGCTCCGGTTTGCCTTACGAGCAGTACTTC.

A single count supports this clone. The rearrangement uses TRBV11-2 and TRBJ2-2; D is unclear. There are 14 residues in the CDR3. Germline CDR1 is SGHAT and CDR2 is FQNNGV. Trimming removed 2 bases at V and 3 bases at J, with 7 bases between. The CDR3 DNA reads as TGTGCCAGCAGCTTAATCCGGTACACCGGGGAGCTGTTTTTT. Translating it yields CASSLIRYTGELFF.

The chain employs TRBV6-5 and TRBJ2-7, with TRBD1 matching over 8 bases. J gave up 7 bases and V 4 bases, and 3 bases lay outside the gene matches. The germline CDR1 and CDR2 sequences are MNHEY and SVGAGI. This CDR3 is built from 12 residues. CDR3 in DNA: TGTGCCAGCAGTTCAGGACAGGGTGAGCAGTACTTC. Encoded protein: CASSSGQGEQYF.

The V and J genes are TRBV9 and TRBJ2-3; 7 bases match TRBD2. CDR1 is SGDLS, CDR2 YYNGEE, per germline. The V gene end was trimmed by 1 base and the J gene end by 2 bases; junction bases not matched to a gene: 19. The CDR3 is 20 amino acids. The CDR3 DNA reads TGTGCCAGCAGCGTAAGGGGAGGGGTTCGGGCCGCGGGCGACACAGATACGCAGTATTTT. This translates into CASSVRGGVRAAGDTDTQYF.

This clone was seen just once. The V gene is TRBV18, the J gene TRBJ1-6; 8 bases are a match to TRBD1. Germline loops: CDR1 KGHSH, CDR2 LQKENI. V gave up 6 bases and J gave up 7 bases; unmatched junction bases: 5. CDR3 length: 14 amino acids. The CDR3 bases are TGTGCCAGCTCTGCCGGGACAGGCAATTCACCCCTCCACTTT. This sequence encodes CASSAGTGNSPLHF. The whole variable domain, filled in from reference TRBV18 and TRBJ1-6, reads NAGVMQNPRHLVRRRGQEARLRCSPMKGHSHVYWYRQLPEEGLKFMVYLQKENIIDESGMPKERFSAEFPKEGPSILRIQQVVRGDSAAYFCASSAGTGNSPLHFGNGTRLTVT.

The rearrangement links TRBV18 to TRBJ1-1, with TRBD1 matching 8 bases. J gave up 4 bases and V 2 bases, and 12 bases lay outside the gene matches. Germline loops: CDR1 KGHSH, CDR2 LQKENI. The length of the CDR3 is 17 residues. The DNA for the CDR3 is TGTGCCAGCTCACCATTCGGGACAGGCCGCGTTGGCACTGAAGCTTTCTTT. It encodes CASSPFGTGRVGTEAFF.

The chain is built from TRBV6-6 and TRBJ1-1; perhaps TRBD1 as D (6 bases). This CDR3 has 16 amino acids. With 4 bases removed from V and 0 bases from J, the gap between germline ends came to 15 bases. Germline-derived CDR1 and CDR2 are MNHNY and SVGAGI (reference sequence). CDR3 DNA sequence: TGTGCCAGCAGTTTACAGACAGGAGGAATGAACACTGAAGCTTTCTTT. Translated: CASSLQTGGMNTEAFF.

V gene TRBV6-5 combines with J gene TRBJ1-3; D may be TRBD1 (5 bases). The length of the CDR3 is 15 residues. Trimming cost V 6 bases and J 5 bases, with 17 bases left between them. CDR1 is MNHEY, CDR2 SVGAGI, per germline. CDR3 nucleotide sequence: TGTGCCAGCAGAAGCGGGGGAAATGTGAGAAACACCATATATTTT. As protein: CASRSGGNVRNTIYF.